The clone carrying this T cell receptor beta chain came up once. The antigen is undetermined. TCRdb's copy holds only in-frame clones and misses some; the assay was immunoSEQ multiplex PCR. In the table there are some 70,000 clones, approximately 82% of which are singletons. Trimming cost V 4 bases and J 2 bases; bases outside gene matches: 12. This CDR3 comprises 17 residues. Germline CDR1 and CDR2: LGHNA and YNFKEQ. The data belong to a study of OX40 agonist ivuxolimab in advanced cancers. Background on the study: Patients got intravenous ivuxolimab at 0.01 to 10 mg/kg every 2 weeks. Study-level points and caveats: At 0.1-3.0 mg/kg, partial responders had clonal expansion among the lowest observed. The study observed clonal expansion of CD4+ and CD8+ blood T cells by week 6 at 0.1 to 3.0 mg/kg.

This rearrangement joins TRBV4-2 to TRBJ2-7, with 9 bases fitting TRBD1. The sequencing here drew on CD4+ or CD8+ T cells sorted from blood, taken in a trial of the OX40 agonist ivuxolimab. This TCR was recovered from an adult with an advanced solid tumor such as melanoma, head and neck, liver or kidney cancer. The CDR3, as DNA: TGTGCCAGCAGCCGAACCGCACAGGGGGCAATAACCTACGAGCAGTACTTC. Translation: CASSRTAQGAITYEQYF.